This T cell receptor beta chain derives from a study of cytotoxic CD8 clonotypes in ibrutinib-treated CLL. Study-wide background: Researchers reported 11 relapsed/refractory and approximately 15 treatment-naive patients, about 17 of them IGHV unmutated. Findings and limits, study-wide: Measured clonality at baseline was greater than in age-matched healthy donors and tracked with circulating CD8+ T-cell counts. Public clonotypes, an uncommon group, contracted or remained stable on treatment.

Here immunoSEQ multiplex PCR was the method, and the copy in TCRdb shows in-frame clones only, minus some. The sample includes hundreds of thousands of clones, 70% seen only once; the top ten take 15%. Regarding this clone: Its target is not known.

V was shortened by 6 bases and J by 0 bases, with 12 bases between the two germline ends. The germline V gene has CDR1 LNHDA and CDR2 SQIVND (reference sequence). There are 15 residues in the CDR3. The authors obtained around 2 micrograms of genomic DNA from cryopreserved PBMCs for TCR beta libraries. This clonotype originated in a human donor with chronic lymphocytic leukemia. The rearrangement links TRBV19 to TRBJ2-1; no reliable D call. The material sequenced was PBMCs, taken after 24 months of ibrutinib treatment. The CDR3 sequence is CASSRYASSYNEQFF. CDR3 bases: TGTGCCAGTAGCCGTTATGCGAGCTCCTACAATGAGCAGTTCTTC.